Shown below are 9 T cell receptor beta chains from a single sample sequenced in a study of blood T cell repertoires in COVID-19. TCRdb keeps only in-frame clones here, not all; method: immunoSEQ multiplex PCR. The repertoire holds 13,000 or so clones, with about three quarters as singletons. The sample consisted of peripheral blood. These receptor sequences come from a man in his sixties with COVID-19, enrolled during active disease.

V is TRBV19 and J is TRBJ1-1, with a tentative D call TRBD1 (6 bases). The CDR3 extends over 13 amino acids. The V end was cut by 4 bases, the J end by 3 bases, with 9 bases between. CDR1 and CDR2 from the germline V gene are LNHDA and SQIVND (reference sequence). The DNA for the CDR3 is TGTGCCAGTAGTAGGAAGGGGGACACTGAAGCTTTCTTT. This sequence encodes CASSRKGDTEAFF.

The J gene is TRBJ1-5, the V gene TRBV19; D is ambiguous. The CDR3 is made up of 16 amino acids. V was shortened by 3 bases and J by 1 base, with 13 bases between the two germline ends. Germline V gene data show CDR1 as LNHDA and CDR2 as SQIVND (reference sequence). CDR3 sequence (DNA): TGTGCCAGTAGTATCAGTAAGGGAGGAAGCAATCAGCCCCAGCATTTT. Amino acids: CASSISKGGSNQPQHF.

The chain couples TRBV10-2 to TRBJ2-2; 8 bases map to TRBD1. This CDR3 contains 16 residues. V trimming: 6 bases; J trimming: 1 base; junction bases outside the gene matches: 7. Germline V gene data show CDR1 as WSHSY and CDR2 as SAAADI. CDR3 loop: CASSTGQGLNTGELFF. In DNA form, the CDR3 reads TGCGCCAGCAGCACTGGACAGGGATTGAACACCGGGGAGCTGTTTTTT.

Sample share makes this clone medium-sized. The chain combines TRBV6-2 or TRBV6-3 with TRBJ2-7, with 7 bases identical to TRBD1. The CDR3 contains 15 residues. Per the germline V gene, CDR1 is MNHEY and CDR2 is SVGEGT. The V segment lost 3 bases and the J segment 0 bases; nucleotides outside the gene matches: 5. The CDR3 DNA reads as TGTGCCAGCAGTTATAAGACAGGGATCTCCTACGAGCAGTACGTC. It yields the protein CASSYKTGISYEQYV.

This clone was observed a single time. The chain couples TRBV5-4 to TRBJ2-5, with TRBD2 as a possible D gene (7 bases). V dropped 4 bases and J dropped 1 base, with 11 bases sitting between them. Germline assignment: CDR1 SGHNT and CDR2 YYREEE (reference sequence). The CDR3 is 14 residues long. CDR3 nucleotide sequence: TGTGCCAGCAGCCCGCGGGGGCTCCAAGAGACCCAGTACTTC. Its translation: CASSPRGLQETQYF.

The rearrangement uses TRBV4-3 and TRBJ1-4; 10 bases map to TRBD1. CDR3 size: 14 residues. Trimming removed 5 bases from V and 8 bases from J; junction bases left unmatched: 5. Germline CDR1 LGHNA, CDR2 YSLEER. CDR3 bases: TGCGCCAGCAGCGCGACAGGGGGCTTCGAAAAACTGTTTTTT. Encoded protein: CASSATGGFEKLFF.

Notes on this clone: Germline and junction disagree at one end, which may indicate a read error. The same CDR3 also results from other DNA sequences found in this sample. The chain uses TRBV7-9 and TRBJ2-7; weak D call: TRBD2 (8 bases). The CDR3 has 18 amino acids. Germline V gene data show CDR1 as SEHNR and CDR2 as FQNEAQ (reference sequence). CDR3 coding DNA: TGCGCCAGCAGCTTAGGGGGCGGCGCGGGGGGCGCATCCTACGAGCAGTACTTC. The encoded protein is CASSLGGGAGGASYEQYF.

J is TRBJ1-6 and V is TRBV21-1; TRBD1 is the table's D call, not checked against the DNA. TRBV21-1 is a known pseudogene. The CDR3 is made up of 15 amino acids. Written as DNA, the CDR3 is TGTGCCAGCAGCAGACTCAGGGTCGCTAATTCACCCCTCCACTTT. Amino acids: CASSRLRVANSPLHF.

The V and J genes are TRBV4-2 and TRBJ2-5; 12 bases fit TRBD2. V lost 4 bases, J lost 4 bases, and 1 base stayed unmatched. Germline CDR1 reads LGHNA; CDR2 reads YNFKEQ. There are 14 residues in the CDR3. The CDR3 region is CASSPLAGGETQYF. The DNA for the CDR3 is TGTGCCAGCAGCCCACTAGCGGGGGGAGAGACCCAGTACTTC.